The rows below give T cell receptor beta chains drawn from one sample of a study of post-analysis software for immune sequencing data. Using its own MiXCR run on the PCR reads, TCRdb lists one record per CDR3 protein. The sample lists fewer than 600,000 distinct CDR3 sequences; roughly 45% were seen once. Source material: blood. The receptors come from a girl aged 5 to 17 with multiple sclerosis. CDR3s include the opening cysteine and the closing phenylalanine or tryptophan. Each record gives: clone size, J gene, D gene, CDR3 length, V gene, CDR3 protein, CDR3 DNA. The D gene is left open where the match is weak. Rows may omit the clone size; those that give it use once, few, many or a size class.

clone_size: few; j_call: TRBJ2-1; d_call: TRBD1; cdr3_length: 18; v_call: TRBV6-5; cdr3_aa: CASSYSGSGGRSYNEQFF; cdr3_nt: TGTGCCAGCAGTTACTCGGGTTCAGGGGGAAGATCCTACAATGAGCAGTTCTTC
clone_size: few; j_call: TRBJ2-3; d_call: NA; cdr3_length: 13; v_call: TRBV11-2; cdr3_aa: CASSPRQSDTQYF; cdr3_nt: TGTGCCAGCAGCCCCCGACAATCAGATACGCAGTATTTT
clone_size: NA; j_call: TRBJ2-7; d_call: NA; cdr3_length: 13; v_call: TRBV18; cdr3_aa: CASSPVLGDEQYF; cdr3_nt: TGTGCCAGCTCACCAGTTTTAGGAGACGAGCAGTACTTC
clone_size: NA; j_call: TRBJ1-2; d_call: NA; cdr3_length: 16; v_call: TRBV5-1; cdr3_aa: CASSLNNSPELKSYTF; cdr3_nt: TGCGCCAGCAGCTTGAATAACAGCCCCGAGTTAAAGAGCTACACCTTC
clone_size: NA; j_call: TRBJ2-3; d_call: NA; cdr3_length: 15; v_call: TRBV2; cdr3_aa: CASRRRAEGGNTQYF; cdr3_nt: TGTGCCAGCAGGCGTAGGGCAGAGGGCGGAAATACGCAGTATTTT
clone_size: NA; j_call: TRBJ1-1; d_call: TRBD1; cdr3_length: 18; v_call: TRBV7-9; cdr3_aa: CASSYAVTGKIRDTEAFF; cdr3_nt: TGTGCCAGCAGCTACGCTGTGACAGGGAAGATCAGGGACACTGAAGCTTTCTTT
clone_size: NA; j_call: TRBJ2-3; d_call: NA; cdr3_length: 15; v_call: TRBV11-2; cdr3_aa: CASSLDRESTDTQYF; cdr3_nt: TGTGCCAGCAGCTTAGACAGGGAGAGCACAGATACGCAGTATTTT
clone_size: few; j_call: TRBJ1-2; d_call: TRBD1; cdr3_length: 14; v_call: TRBV20-1; cdr3_aa: CSARVRTGGYGYTF; cdr3_nt: TGCAGTGCTAGAGTCCGGACAGGGGGCTATGGCTACACCTTC
clone_size: NA; j_call: TRBJ2-1; d_call: TRBD2; cdr3_length: 15; v_call: TRBV12-3/TRBV12-4; cdr3_aa: CASSLGLAGASEQFF; cdr3_nt: TGTGCCAGCAGTTTGGGACTAGCGGGAGCAAGTGAGCAGTTCTTC
clone_size: few; j_call: TRBJ2-1; d_call: TRBD2; cdr3_length: 15; v_call: TRBV4-2; cdr3_aa: CASSQDLSGSYEQFF; cdr3_nt: TGTGCCAGCAGCCAAGACCTTAGCGGGAGCTATGAGCAGTTCTTC
clone_size: NA; j_call: TRBJ2-3; d_call: TRBD2; cdr3_length: 16; v_call: TRBV9; cdr3_aa: CASSVSQREAGNTQYF; cdr3_nt: TGTGCCAGCAGCGTATCCCAGCGGGAGGCCGGGAATACGCAGTATTTT
clone_size: many; j_call: TRBJ2-7; d_call: TRBD1; cdr3_length: 14; v_call: TRBV27; cdr3_aa: CASSETGVSYEQYF; cdr3_nt: TGTGCCAGCAGTGAGACAGGGGTGTCCTACGAGCAGTACTTC
clone_size: NA; j_call: TRBJ2-1; d_call: TRBD2; cdr3_length: 15; v_call: TRBV9; cdr3_aa: CASSVAGTSMHEQFF; cdr3_nt: TGTGCCAGCAGCGTGGCCGGGACTAGCATGCATGAGCAGTTCTTC
clone_size: NA; j_call: TRBJ1-1; d_call: NA; cdr3_length: 12; v_call: TRBV12-3/TRBV12-4; cdr3_aa: CATRMANTEAFF; cdr3_nt: TGTGCCACTCGAATGGCGAACACTGAAGCTTTCTTT
clone_size: NA; j_call: TRBJ2-6; d_call: TRBD1; cdr3_length: 18; v_call: TRBV5-1; cdr3_aa: CASSSGQGDTFGANVLTF; cdr3_nt: TGCGCCAGCAGCTCGGGACAGGGGGATACCTTTGGGGCCAACGTCCTGACTTTC
clone_size: NA; j_call: TRBJ2-3; d_call: NA; cdr3_length: 15; v_call: TRBV7-3; cdr3_aa: CASSSNMAGTDTQYF; cdr3_nt: TGTGCCAGCAGCTCCAACATGGCCGGCACAGATACGCAGTATTTT
clone_size: NA; j_call: TRBJ1-2; d_call: TRBD1; cdr3_length: 14; v_call: TRBV28; cdr3_aa: CASRQTGNRHGYTF; cdr3_nt: TGTGCCAGCAGGCAGACAGGGAACCGCCATGGCTACACCTTC
clone_size: NA; j_call: TRBJ2-1; d_call: NA; cdr3_length: 14; v_call: TRBV7-9; cdr3_aa: CASSLETTYNEQFF; cdr3_nt: TGTGCCAGCAGCTTAGAAACCACCTACAATGAGCAGTTCTTC